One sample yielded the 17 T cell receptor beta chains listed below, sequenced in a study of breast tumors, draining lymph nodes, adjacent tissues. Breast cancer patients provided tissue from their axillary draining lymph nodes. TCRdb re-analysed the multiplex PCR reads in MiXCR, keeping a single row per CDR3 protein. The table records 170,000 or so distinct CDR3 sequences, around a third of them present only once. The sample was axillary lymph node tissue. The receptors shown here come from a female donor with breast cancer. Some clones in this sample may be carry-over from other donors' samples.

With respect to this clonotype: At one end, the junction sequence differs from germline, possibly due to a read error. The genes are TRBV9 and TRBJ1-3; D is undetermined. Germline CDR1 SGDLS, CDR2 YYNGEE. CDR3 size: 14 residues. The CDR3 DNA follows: TGTGCCAGCAGCGAAGTCTCCTCTGGAAGCACCATATATTTT. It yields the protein CASSEVSSGSTIYF. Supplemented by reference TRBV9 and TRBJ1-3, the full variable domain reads DSGVTQTPKHLITATGQRVTLRCSPRSGDLSVYWYQQSLDQGLQFLIQYYNGEERAKGNILERFSAQQFPDLHSELNLSSLELGDSALYFCASSEVSSGSTIYFGEGSWLTVV.

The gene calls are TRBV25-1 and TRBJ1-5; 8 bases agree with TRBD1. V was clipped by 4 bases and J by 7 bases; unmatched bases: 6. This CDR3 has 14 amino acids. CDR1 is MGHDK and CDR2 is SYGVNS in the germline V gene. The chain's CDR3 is CASSVQGANQPQHF. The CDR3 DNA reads TGTGCCAGCAGTGTGCAGGGGGCAAACCAGCCCCAGCATTTT.

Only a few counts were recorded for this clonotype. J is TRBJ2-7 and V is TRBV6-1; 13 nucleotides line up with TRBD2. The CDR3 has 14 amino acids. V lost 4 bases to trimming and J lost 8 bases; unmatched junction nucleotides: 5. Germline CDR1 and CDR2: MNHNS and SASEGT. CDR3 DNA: TGTGCCAGCAGTGGGACTAGCGGGAGTTGGAAGCAGTACTTC. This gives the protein CASSGTSGSWKQYF.

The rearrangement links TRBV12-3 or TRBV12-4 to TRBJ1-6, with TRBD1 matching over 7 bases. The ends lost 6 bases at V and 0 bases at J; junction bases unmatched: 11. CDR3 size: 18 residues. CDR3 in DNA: TGTGCCAGCAGCCCGGGGACAGTGCGGAGCTCCTATAATTCACCCCTCCACTTT. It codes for CASSPGTVRSSYNSPLHF.

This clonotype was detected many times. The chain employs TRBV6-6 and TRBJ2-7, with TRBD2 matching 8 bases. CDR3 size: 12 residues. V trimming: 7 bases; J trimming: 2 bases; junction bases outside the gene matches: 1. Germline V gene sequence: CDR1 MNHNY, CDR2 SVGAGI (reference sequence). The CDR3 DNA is TGTGCCAGCAAGGGACTAGCCTACGAGCAGTACTTC. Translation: CASKGLAYEQYF.

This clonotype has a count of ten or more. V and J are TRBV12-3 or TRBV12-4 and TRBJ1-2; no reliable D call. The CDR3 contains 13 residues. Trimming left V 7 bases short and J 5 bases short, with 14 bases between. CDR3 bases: TGTGCCAGCACTATTAGGAAGGAGTATGGCTACACCTTC. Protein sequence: CASTIRKEYGYTF.

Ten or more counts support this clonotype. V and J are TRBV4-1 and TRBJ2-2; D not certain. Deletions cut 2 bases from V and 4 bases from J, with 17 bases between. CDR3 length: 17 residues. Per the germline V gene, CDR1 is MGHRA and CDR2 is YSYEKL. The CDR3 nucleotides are TGCGCCAGCAGCCAACCTACCGCTGGGCGGTTCACCGGGGAGCTGTTTTTT. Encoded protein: CASSQPTAGRFTGELFF.

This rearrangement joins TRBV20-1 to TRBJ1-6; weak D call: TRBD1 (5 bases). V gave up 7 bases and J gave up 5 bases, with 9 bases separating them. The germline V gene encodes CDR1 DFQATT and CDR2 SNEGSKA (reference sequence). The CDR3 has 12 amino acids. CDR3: CSEETDNSPLHF. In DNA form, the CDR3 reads TGCAGTGAGGAGACAGATAATTCACCCCTCCACTTT.

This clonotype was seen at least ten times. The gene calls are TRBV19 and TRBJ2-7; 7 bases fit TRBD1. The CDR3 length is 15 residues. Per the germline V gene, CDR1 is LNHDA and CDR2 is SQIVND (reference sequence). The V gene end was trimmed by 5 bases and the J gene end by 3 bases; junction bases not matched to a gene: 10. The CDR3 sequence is CASSSSGTADYEQYF. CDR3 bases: TGTGCCAGTAGTTCCTCCGGGACAGCCGACTACGAGCAGTACTTC.

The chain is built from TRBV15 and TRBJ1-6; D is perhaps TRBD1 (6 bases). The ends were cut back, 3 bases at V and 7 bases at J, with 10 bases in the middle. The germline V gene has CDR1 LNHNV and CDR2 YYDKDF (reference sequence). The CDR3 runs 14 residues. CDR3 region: CATSRQGHNSPLHF. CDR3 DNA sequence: TGTGCCACCAGCAGGCAGGGGCACAATTCACCCCTCCACTTT.

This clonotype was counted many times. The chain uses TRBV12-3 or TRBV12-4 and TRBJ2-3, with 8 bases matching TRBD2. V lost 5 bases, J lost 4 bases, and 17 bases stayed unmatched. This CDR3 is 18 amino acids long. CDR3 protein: CASSNKFGVAGGADTQYF. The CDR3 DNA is TGTGCCAGCAGTAACAAATTCGGGGTGGCCGGGGGGGCAGATACGCAGTATTTT.

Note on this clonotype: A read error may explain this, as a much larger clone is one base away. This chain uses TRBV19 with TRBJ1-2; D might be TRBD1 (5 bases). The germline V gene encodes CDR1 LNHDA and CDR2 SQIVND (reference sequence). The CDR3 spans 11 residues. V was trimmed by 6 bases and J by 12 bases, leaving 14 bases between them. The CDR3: CASRDRLGHTF. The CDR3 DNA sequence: TGTGCCAGTAGGGACCGCCTGGGACACACCTTC.

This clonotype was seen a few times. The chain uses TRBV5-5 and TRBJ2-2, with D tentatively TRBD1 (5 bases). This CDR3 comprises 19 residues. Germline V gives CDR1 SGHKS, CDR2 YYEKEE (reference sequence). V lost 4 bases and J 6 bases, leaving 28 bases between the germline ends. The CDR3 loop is CASSPLSFGRHTGPGELFF. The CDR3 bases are TGTGCCAGCAGCCCGCTGTCTTTTGGACGGCACACAGGACCCGGGGAGCTGTTTTTT. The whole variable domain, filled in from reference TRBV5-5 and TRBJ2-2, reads DAGVTQSPTHLIKTRGQQVTLRCSPISGHKSVSWYQQVLGQGPQFIFQYYEKEERGRGNFPDRFSARQFPNYSSELNVNALLLGDSALYLCASSPLSFGRHTGPGELFFGEGSRLTVL.

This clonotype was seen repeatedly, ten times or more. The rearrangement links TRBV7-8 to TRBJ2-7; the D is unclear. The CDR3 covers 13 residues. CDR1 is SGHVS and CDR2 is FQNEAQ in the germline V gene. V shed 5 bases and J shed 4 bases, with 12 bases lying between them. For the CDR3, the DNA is TGTGCCAGCAGCCTTAAGAACTATTACGAGCAGTACTTC. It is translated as CASSLKNYYEQYF. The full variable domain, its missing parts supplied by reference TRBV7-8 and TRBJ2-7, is GAGVSQSPRYKVAKRGQDVALRCDPISGHVSLFWYQQALGQGPEFLTYFQNEAQLDKSGLPSDRFFAERPEGSVSTLKIQRTQQEDSAVYLCASSLKNYYEQYFGPGTRLTVT.

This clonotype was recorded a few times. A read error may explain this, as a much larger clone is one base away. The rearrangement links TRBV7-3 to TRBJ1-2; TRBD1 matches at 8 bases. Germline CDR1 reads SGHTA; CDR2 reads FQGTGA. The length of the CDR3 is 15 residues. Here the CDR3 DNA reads TGTGCCAGCAGCTTAACCGGACAGGGTGCATATGGCTACCCCTTC. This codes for CASSLTGQGAYGYPF.

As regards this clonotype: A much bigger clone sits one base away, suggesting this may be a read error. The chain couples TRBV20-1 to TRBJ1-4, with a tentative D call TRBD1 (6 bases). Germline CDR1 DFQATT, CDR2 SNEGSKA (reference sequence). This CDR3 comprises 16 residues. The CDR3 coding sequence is TGCAGTGCTAGAGATCAGCCAGCCCGGGGGGCTGAAGAACTGTTTTTT. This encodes CSARDQPARGAEELFF.

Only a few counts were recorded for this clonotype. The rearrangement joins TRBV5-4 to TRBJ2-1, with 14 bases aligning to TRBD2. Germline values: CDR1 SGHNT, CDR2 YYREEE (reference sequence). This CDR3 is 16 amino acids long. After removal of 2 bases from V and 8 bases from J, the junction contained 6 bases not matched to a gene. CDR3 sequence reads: CASSFGLAGGGHEQFF. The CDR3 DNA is TGTGCCAGCAGCTTTGGACTAGCGGGAGGCGGGCATGAGCAGTTCTTC.